These T cell receptor beta chains were read from a single sample in a study of shared clonotypes between healthy human individuals. Method: immunoSEQ multiplex PCR; TCRdb's copy keeps in-frame clones and lacks some. The data show approximately 2.5 million clones, with roughly 93% seen just once and around 0.4% held by the top ten. Sequenced material: naive CD4+ T cells from PBMCs. These receptors were obtained from a man in his late teens or twenties in good health. Some clones in this sample may be carry-over from other donors' samples. Both conserved end residues are part of each CDR3. D genes are given only for firm matches. Clone size is given for some rows only: seen once, a few or many times, or a class if the clone is expanded.

v_gene: TRBV27; abundance: -; d_gene: -; j_gene: TRBJ2-7; CDR3nt: TGTGCCAGCAGGATTACGTGGGAGCAGTACTTC; CDR3aa: CASRITWEQYF
v_gene: TRBV2; abundance: once; d_gene: TRBD1; j_gene: TRBJ1-2; CDR3nt: TGTGCCAGCACCAAGACAGGGGGCGATGGCTACACCTTC; CDR3aa: CASTKTGGDGYTF
v_gene: TRBV15; abundance: -; d_gene: -; j_gene: TRBJ1-2; CDR3nt: TGTGCCACCAGCAGAGATCAATCTGTCCTTAACTATGGCTACACCTTC; CDR3aa: CATSRDQSVLNYGYTF
v_gene: TRBV9; abundance: -; d_gene: -; j_gene: TRBJ1-4; CDR3nt: TGTGCCAGCAGCAACCCGCGGGGAAGGACTAATGAAAAACTGTTTTTT; CDR3aa: CASSNPRGRTNEKLFF
v_gene: TRBV28; abundance: -; d_gene: -; j_gene: TRBJ2-3; CDR3nt: TGTGCCAGCAGTCCCGCCTCGGGAGCGCAAGATACGCAGTATTTT; CDR3aa: CASSPASGAQDTQYF
v_gene: TRBV2; abundance: -; d_gene: -; j_gene: TRBJ2-2; CDR3nt: TGTGCCAGCAGTGGAGCAGGGCGAAACACCGGGGAGCTGTTTTTT; CDR3aa: CASSGAGRNTGELFF
v_gene: TRBV6-1; abundance: -; d_gene: TRBD1; j_gene: TRBJ1-2; CDR3nt: TGTGCCAGCAGTGAGATTACAGGGGCGGGTGGCTACACCTTC; CDR3aa: CASSEITGAGGYTF
v_gene: TRBV6-4; abundance: -; d_gene: -; j_gene: TRBJ2-1; CDR3nt: TGTGCCAGCAGTGTCGAAGGGGGACGGGGCTCCTACAATGAGCAGTTCTTC; CDR3aa: CASSVEGGRGSYNEQFF
v_gene: TRBV9; abundance: -; d_gene: TRBD2; j_gene: TRBJ2-2; CDR3nt: TGTGCCAGCAGCCCTAGCGGCCGGAACACCGGGGAGCTGTTTTTT; CDR3aa: CASSPSGRNTGELFF
v_gene: TRBV7-9; abundance: -; d_gene: -; j_gene: TRBJ1-1; CDR3nt: TGTGCCAGCAGCGCACAGGGAGGCACTGAAGCTTTCTTT; CDR3aa: CASSAQGGTEAFF
v_gene: TRBV9; abundance: -; d_gene: -; j_gene: TRBJ2-5; CDR3nt: TGTGCCAGCAGCGTTTTCCGGGCCCGGACTCAAGAGACCCAGTACTTC; CDR3aa: CASSVFRARTQETQYF
v_gene: TRBV19; abundance: -; d_gene: -; j_gene: TRBJ2-1; CDR3nt: TGTGCCACACGAGAGTTCCCCTACAATGAGCAGTTCTTC; CDR3aa: CATREFPYNEQFF
v_gene: TRBV6-5; abundance: few; d_gene: -; j_gene: TRBJ1-5; CDR3nt: TGTGCCAGCGGCAGGGAGGTGGGTCAGCCCCAGCATTTT; CDR3aa: CASGREVGQPQHF
v_gene: TRBV5-6; abundance: -; d_gene: -; j_gene: TRBJ2-4; CDR3nt: TGTGCCAGCAGCTCGCGGCTAGCCAAAAACATTCAGTACTTC; CDR3aa: CASSSRLAKNIQYF
v_gene: TRBV28; abundance: -; d_gene: -; j_gene: TRBJ2-7; CDR3nt: TGTGCCAGCGAGGACAGTGCTATGGGGGAGCAGTACTTC; CDR3aa: CASEDSAMGEQYF
v_gene: TRBV2; abundance: -; d_gene: TRBD2; j_gene: TRBJ2-1; CDR3nt: TGTGCCAGCAGGGACCCGGGACTAGCGGGAAATGAGCAGTTCTTC; CDR3aa: CASRDPGLAGNEQFF